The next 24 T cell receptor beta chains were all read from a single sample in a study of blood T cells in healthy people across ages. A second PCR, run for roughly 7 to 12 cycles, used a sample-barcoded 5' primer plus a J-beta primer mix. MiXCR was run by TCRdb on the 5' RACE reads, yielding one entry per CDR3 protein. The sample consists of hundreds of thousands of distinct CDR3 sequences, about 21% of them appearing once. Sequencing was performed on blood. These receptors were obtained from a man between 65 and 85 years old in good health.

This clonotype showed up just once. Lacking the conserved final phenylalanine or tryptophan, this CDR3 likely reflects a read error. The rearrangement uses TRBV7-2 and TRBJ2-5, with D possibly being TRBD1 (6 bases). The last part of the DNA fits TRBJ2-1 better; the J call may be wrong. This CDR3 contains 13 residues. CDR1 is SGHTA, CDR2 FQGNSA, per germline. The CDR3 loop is CASSAGTNNEQFL. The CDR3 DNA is TGTGCCAGCAGCGCCGGGACAAACAATGAGCAGTTCCTC.

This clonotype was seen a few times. The chain's CDR3 is CASSVDGDNSPLHF. CDR3 in DNA: TGTGCCAGCAGCGTAGATGGGGATAATTCACCCCTCCACTTT. The chain recombines TRBV9 with TRBJ1-6; no clear D gene. CDR1 and CDR2 (germline): SGDLS, YYNGEE. This CDR3 is 14 amino acids long. Trimming took off 0 bases at V and 5 bases at J, with 6 bases between the two ends.

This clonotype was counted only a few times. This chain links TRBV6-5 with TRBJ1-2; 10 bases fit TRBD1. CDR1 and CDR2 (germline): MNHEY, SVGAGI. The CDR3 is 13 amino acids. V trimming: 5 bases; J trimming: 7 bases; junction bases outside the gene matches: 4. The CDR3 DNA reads TGTGCCAGCAGTCGCGGGACAGGGGTTGGCTACACCTTC. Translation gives CASSRGTGVGYTF.

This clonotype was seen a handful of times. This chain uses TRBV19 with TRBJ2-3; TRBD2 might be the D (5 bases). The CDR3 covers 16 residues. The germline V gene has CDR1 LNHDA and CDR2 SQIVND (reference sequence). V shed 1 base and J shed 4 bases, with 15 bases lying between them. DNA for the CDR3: TGTGCCAGTAGTATAGGGACTGGCGGCACCTCAGATACGCAGTATTTT. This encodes CASSIGTGGTSDTQYF.

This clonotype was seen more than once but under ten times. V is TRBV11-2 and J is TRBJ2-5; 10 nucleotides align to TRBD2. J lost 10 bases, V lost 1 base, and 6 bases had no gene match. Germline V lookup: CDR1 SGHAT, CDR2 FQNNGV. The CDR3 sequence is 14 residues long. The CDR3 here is CASSLGSSGRDQYF. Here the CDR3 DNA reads TGTGCCAGCAGCTTAGGCTCTAGCGGGAGAGACCAGTACTTC.

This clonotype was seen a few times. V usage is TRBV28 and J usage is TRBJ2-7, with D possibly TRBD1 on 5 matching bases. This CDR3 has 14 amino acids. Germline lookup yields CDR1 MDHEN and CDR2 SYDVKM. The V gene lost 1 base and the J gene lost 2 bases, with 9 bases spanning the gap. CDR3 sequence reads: CASSLSRAPYEQYF. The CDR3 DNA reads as TGTGCCAGCAGTTTATCCAGGGCACCCTACGAGCAGTACTTC.

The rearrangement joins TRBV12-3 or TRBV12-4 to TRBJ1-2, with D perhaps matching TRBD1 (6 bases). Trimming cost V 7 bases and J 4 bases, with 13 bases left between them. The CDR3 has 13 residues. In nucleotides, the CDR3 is TGTGCCAGCACCGAGGACAGTTTCTATGGCTACACCTTC. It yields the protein CASTEDSFYGYTF.

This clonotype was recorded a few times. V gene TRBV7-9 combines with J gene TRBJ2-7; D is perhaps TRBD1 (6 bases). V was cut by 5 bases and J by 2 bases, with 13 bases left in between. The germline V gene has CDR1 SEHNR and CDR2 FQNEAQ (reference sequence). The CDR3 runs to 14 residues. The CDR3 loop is CASSITGSPYEQYF. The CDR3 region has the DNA TGTGCCAGCAGCATAACAGGGAGCCCCTACGAGCAGTACTTC. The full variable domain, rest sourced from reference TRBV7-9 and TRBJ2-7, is DTGVSQNPRHKITKRGQNVTFRCDPISEHNRLYWYRQTLGQGPEFLTYFQNEAQLEKSRLLSDRFSAERPKGSFSTLEIQRTEQGDSAMYLCASSITGSPYEQYFGPGTRLTVT.

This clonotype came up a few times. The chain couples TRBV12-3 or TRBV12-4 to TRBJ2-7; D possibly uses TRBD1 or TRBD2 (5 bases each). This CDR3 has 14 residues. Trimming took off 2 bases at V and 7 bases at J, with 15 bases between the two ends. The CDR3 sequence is CASSLFGTRGEQYF. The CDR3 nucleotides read TGTGCCAGCAGTTTATTCGGGACCAGAGGGGAGCAGTACTTC.

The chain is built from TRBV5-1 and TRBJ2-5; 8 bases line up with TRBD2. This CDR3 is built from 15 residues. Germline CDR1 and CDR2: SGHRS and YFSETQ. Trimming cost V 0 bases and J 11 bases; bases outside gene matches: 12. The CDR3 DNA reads TGCGCCAGCAGCTTGGTAGGTAGCGGGATAGGAGAGCAGTACTTC. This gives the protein CASSLVGSGIGEQYF. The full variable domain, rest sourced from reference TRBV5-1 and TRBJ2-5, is KAGVTQTPRYLIKTRGQQVTLSCSPISGHRSVSWYQQTPGQGLQFLFEYFSETQRNKGNFPGRFSGRQFSNSRSEMNVSTLELGDSALYLCASSLVGSGIGEQYFGPGTRLLVL.

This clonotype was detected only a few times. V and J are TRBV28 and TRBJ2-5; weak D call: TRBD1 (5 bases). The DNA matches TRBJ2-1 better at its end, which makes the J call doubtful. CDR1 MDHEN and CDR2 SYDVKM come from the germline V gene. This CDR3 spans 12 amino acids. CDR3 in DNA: TGTGCCACGGAATCCCAGGGAAATGAGCAGTTCTTC. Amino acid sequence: CATESQGNEQFF.

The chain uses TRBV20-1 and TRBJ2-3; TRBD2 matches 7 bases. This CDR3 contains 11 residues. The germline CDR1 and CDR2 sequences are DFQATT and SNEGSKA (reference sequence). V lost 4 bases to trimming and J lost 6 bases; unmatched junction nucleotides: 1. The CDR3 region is CSATGGDTQYF. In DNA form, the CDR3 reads TGCAGTGCTACCGGGGGGGATACGCAGTATTTT.

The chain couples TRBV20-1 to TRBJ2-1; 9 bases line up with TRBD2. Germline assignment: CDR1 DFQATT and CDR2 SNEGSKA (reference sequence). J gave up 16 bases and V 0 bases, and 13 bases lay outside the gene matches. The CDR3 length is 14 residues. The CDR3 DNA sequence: TGCAGTGCTAGAGATCCGGAACTAGCGGGCGGCGGCTTCTTC. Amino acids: CSARDPELAGGGFF.

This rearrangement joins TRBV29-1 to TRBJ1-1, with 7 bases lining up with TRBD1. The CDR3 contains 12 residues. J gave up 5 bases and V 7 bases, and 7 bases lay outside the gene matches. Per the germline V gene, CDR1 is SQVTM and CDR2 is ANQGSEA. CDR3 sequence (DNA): TGCAGCGGACGGACAGGTAATACTGAAGCTTTCTTT. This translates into CSGRTGNTEAFF.

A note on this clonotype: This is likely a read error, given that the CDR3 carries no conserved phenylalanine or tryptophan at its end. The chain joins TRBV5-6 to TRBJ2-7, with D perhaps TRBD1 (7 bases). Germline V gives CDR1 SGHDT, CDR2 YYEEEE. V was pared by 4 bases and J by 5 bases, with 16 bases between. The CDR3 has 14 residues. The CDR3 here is CASSPGGQMHEQYL. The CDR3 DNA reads TGTGCCAGCAGCCCCGGGGGACAGATGCACGAGCAGTACCTC.

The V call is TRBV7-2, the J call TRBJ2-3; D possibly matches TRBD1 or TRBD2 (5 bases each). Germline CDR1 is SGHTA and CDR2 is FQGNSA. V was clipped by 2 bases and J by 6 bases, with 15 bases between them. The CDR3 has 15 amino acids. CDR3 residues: CASSLSGAAGDTQYF. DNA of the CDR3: TGTGCCAGCAGCTTATCCGGGGCGGCTGGGGATACGCAGTATTTT.

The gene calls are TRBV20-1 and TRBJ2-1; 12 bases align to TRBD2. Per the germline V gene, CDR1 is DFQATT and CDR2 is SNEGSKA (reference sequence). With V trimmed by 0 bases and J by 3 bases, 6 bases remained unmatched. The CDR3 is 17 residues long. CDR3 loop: CSAREARTSGNYNEQFF. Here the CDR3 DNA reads TGCAGTGCTAGAGAGGCTCGGACTAGCGGGAACTACAATGAGCAGTTCTTC.

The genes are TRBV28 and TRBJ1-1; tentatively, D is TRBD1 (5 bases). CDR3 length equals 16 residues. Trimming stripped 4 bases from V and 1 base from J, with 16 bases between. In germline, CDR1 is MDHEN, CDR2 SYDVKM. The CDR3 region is CASSSPRGRPNTEAFF. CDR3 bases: TGTGCCAGCAGTTCCCCGAGGGGCAGACCGAACACTGAAGCTTTCTTT.

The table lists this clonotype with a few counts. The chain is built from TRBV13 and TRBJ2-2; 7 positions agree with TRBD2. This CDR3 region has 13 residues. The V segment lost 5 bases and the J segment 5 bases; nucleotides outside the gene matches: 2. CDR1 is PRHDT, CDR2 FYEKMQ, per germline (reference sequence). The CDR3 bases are TGTGCCAGCAGCCGGACTAGAACCGGGGAGCTGTTTTTT. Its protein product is CASSRTRTGELFF.

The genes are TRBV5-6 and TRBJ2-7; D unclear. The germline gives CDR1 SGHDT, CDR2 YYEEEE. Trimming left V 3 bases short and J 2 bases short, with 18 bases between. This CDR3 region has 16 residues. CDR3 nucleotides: TGTGCCAGCAGCTCGCTGGGCCCTCGTCACACCTACGAGCAGTACTTC. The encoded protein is CASSSLGPRHTYEQYF.

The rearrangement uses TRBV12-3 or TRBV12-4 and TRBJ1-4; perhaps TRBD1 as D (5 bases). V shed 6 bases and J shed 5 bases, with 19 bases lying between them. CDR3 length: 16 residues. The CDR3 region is CASSPGDGGENEKLFF. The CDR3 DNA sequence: TGTGCCAGCAGCCCGGGCGACGGGGGTGAAAATGAAAAACTGTTTTTT.

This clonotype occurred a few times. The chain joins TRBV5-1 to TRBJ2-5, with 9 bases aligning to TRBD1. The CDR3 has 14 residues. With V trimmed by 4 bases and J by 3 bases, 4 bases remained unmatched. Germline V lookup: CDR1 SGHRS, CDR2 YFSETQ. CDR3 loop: CASSVGQGEETQYF. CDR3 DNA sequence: TGCGCCAGCAGCGTGGGACAGGGCGAAGAGACCCAGTACTTC. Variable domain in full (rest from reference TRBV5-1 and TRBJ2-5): KAGVTQTPRYLIKTRGQQVTLSCSPISGHRSVSWYQQTPGQGLQFLFEYFSETQRNKGNFPGRFSGRQFSNSRSEMNVSTLELGDSALYLCASSVGQGEETQYFGPGTRLLVL.

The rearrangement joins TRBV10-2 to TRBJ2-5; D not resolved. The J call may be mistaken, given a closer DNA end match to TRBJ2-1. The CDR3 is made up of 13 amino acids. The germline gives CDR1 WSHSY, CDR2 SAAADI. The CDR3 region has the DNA TGCGCCAGCAGTTTTGACTCAGACAATGAGCAGTTCTTC. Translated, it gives CASSFDSDNEQFF.

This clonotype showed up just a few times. CDR3 amino acids: CASSPPKNTGELFF. CDR3 nucleotide sequence: TGTGCCAGCTCACCACCGAAGAACACCGGGGAGCTGTTTTTT. The rearrangement links TRBV18 to TRBJ2-2; D is undetermined. V was trimmed by 0 bases and J by 1 base, leaving 3 bases between them. The CDR3 spans 14 residues. Germline CDR1 KGHSH, CDR2 LQKENI.